This section outlines one T cell receptor beta chain sequence together with its context. The clone's antigen remains unknown. It has no much larger one-base neighbor in the sample; base qualities were not kept. This record belongs to a study of somatic mutations in cytotoxic T cells in rheumatoid arthritis (dated by TCRdb to the late 2010s). Broadly, across the study: Patient peripheral blood (approximately 30 ml EDTA) was drawn right after diagnosis and before any treatment started. Some T-cell populations stained with V beta antibodies were sorted by flow on a FACSAria II or Sony SH800 to nearly 100% purity, with sorted V beta1+ cells additionally subjected to TCRB sequencing. The median ages of the patient and control groups were essentially identical. TCRB deep sequencing covered some 60 patients with rheumatoid arthritis along with about 20 healthy controls. In newly diagnosed rheumatoid arthritis without treatment, the study examined if expanded CD8+ T-cell clones harbor somatic mutations, relying on TCRB deep sequencing to characterize clonality.

CD4+ and CD8+ cells were isolated by positive magnetic bead selection on an AutoMACS, and purity was checked by flow cytometry. After a first flow cytometry screen using a TCR V beta antibody panel, clonal expansions were characterized through TCRB deep sequencing of sorted CD8+ fractions. Ficoll-Paque PLUS density gradient separation was used to isolate peripheral blood mononuclear cells. Nucleospin Tissue or Tissue XS kits were used to extract DNA from CD4-enriched, CD8-enriched or PBMC samples, and a Qubit 2.0 fluorometer was used for quantification. Genomic DNA underwent TCRB CDR3 sequencing using the immunoSEQ assay. In the authors' own workflow: Patient CD8+ clones larger than 1% were compared against published virus-specific TCRB sequences, and only a few matched. Only productive TCRB rearrangements were included in the analyses. Clonality was expressed as a Shannon entropy-based productive clonality index, with each clone defined by a unique TCRB CDR3 sequence. Repertoire overlap for a pair of samples was computed from each clone's template counts relative to total templates per sample. V-gene usage measured by flow cytometry correlated with TCRB sequencing V-gene usage, with a Spearman r of roughly 0.67. TCRdb mirrors the immuneACCESS table, restricted to in-frame sequences. Some clones are absent from its copies; in checked studies, under half trace to an unresolved V gene, and the reason for the others is unknown. That table supplies the V and J calls and clone size; D and trimming were determined from the DNA. This sample holds about 17,000 clones; less than 90% were observed only once. Roughly a tenth of the sample is in the top ten clones.

Summary of the overall study and its limitations: Healthy controls showed no age-related increase in CD8+ clonality, whereas patients did (Spearman r=0.49). Viral specificity could not be ruled out by absence from virus-specific databases, and the antigen targets of the expanded CD8+ clones remained unknown. Several identical CD8+ TCRB sequences were found in both blood and synovial fluid, and in about an eighth of the roughly 65 patients the largest CD8+ clone exceeded 20% of CD8+ cells. Rheumatoid arthritis patients and age-matched healthy controls did not significantly differ in CD8+ T-cell clonality. No adjustment for multiple comparisons was made for the slight TRBV07 underrepresentation in patients.

The germline V gene (reference sequence) provides CDR1 PRHDT and CDR2 FYEKMQ. The CDR3 sequence holds 16 residues, the cysteine and phenylalanine included. Only the CDR3 portion is preserved as DNA: 48 bases, with reading frame beginning at the first base. Trimming accounts for 4 bases at V and 3 bases at J, while the number of junction bases matched to no gene is 9. Sequencing input: CD8+ T cells sorted from blood. The rearrangement combines TRBV13 with TRBJ2-4; 7 of the junction bases match TRBD1. The receptor's source is an adult with rheumatoid arthritis. The nucleotide sequence is given as TGTGCCAGCAGCTCGCCGGGACAGTCCGACAAAAACATTCAGTACTTC. It specifies CASSSPGQSDKNIQYF.